The clone carrying this T cell receptor (beta chain) was picked up a small number of times. Its antigen is not known. Using immunoSEQ multiplex PCR, the repertoire was profiled, and TCRdb retains in-frame clones only, with some absent. Counted here are almost 55,000 clones, 80% to 90% occurring once; the ten biggest clones make up roughly 10%. The data derive from a study of T cell responses to AZD1222 COVID-19 vaccine. Study outcomes and limitations: Spike-specific TCR breadth and depth both grew after two AZD1222 doses. Sampling that yielded the repertoires occurred only after the peak T cell response. Variant regions that are unmutated are reportedly the target of nearly half of spike-specific TCRs.

The sequence was obtained from an adult in good health. This specimen was peripheral blood, taken on day 0 of AZD1222 vaccination.

The CDR3 nucleotides are TGTGCCAGCAGCTTGCTTAGTAGAACCGGGGAGCTGTTTTTT. Translation: CASSLLSRTGELFF. This chain uses TRBV7-2 with TRBJ2-2; the D is unclear. V was cut by 3 bases and J by 5 bases, with 10 bases left in between. Germline CDR1 SGHTA, CDR2 FQGNSA. This CDR3 comprises 14 residues.